The entry that follows covers one T cell receptor beta chain sequence. Per the original methods: Amplification of reference gene primers provided the estimated nucleated cell counts. Using immunoSEQ multiplex PCR, the repertoire was profiled, and TCRdb retains in-frame clones only, with some absent. V and J calls and clone size come straight from that table; D and trimming were deduced from the DNA. The sample lists 80,000 to 100,000 clones; about 90% were seen once. This CDR3 is 11 amino acids long. In germline, CDR1 is LNHDA, CDR2 SQIVND (reference sequence). Trimming pared 11 bases from V and 6 bases from J, leaving 12 bases between. These data originate in a study of blood T cell repertoires in COVID-19. Study summary: The United States, Italy and Spain provided the acute and convalescent COVID-19 samples. PBMCs, B-cell-depleted T cells, or T cells provided the cDNA or gDNA that made up the material.

Sequences were obtained from peripheral blood. This chain joins TRBV19 and TRBJ2-3; the D is unclear. The sequence came from a human donor with active COVID-19. The donor label of this sample is uncertain. The CDR3 DNA is TGTGCCTCATCCCAGTTGGATACGCAGTATTTT. This codes for CASSQLDTQYF.